Listed here is a single T cell receptor beta chain. The target antigen is unknown. This sample is part of a study of T cell responses to AZD1222 COVID-19 vaccine. General study results and limits: Regions 160-218 and 743-854 held dominance among vaccine-associated CD4 TCRs, which spanned spike. The reported proportion of spike-specific TCRs targeting unmutated variant regions was nearly half. Repertoire collection took place solely once the T cell response had peaked.

The V gene end was trimmed by 5 bases and the J gene end by 4 bases; junction bases not matched to a gene: 14. Germline-derived CDR1 and CDR2 are ENHRY and SYGVKD. CDR3 length: 19 residues. Profiled with immunoSEQ multiplex PCR; TCRdb holds only in-frame clones, not every one. The sample comprises 95,000 to 150,000 clones, 88% of which are singletons, and roughly 4% rests with the top ten. The chain combines TRBV10-3 with TRBJ2-3, with 14 bases identical to TRBD2. The sequence was obtained from an adult in good health. The sample was peripheral blood, taken on day 0 of AZD1222 vaccination. In DNA form, the CDR3 reads TGTGCCATCAGTAGCGACCGGAGGACTAGCGGGGGGCTAGCAGATACGCAGTATTTT. It specifies CAISSDRRTSGGLADTQYF.